One sample yielded the 11 T cell receptor beta chains listed below, sequenced in a study of blood T cell repertoires in COVID-19. The assay was immunoSEQ multiplex PCR, and TCRdb's table has in-frame clones only and misses some. This sample yields around 37,000 clones, of which around 90% are seen a single time; less than 7% belongs to the top ten. Sequenced input: peripheral blood. The receptor set was obtained from an elderly woman with acute or convalescent COVID-19.

This rearrangement joins TRBV12-5 to TRBJ2-2, with 7 bases lining up with TRBD1. There are 14 residues in the CDR3. Germline CDR1 LGHNT, CDR2 FRNRAP. After removal of 5 bases from V and 3 bases from J, the junction contained 3 bases not matched to a gene. CDR3 DNA: TGTGCTAGTGGTCTGGGACAGTACACCGGGGAGCTGTTTTTT. This codes for CASGLGQYTGELFF.

The rearrangement joins TRBV7-2 to TRBJ2-3; 8 nucleotides align to TRBD2. The V gene end was trimmed by 6 bases and the J gene end by 1 base; junction bases not matched to a gene: 6. This CDR3 is built from 15 residues. Germline V CDR1 and CDR2: SGHTA, FQGNSA. CDR3 loop: CASSRGGGGTDTQYF. CDR3 nucleotides: TGTGCCAGCAGTCGGGGGGGAGGCGGCACAGATACGCAGTATTTT.

This chain connects TRBV19 to TRBJ2-1, with TRBD1 matching over 10 bases. J was trimmed by 5 bases and V by 10 bases; bases with no gene match: 14. CDR3 length: 16 residues. Germline loops: CDR1 LNHDA, CDR2 SQIVND (reference sequence). CDR3 amino acids: CATETSGTGANNEQFF. CDR3 DNA sequence: TGTGCCACCGAAACCTCCGGGACAGGGGCGAACAATGAGCAGTTCTTC. The full variable domain, with the rest looked up from reference TRBV19 and TRBJ2-1, is DGGITQSPKYLFRKEGQNVTLSCEQNLNHDAMYWYRQDPGQGLRLIYYSQIVNDFQKGDIAEGYSVSREKKESFPLTVTSAQKNPTAFYLCATETSGTGANNEQFFGPGTRLTVL.

The gene calls are TRBV19 and TRBJ1-2, with 7 positions matching TRBD1. The CDR3 has 14 residues. The trim removed 6 bases at V and 2 bases at J, leaving 6 bases unmatched. Germline loops: CDR1 LNHDA, CDR2 SQIVND (reference sequence). The CDR3 loop is CASRTTGSNYGYTF. Written as DNA, the CDR3 is TGTGCCAGTAGGACGACAGGGTCCAACTATGGCTACACCTTC.

The rearrangement uses TRBV7-9 and TRBJ2-3; D is perhaps TRBD2 (7 bases). Germline CDR1 SEHNR, CDR2 FQNEAQ (reference sequence). The CDR3 length is 16 residues. The ends were cut back, 4 bases at V and 2 bases at J, with 16 bases in the middle. The CDR3 bases are TGTGCCAGCAGCTCCCTTAGCGCGGGGGCCACAGATACGCAGTATTTT. Translated: CASSSLSAGATDTQYF.

CDR3: CASSPVPTGGELFF. In DNA form, the CDR3 reads TGCGCCAGCAGCCCAGTCCCGACAGGGGGCGAACTGTTTTTT. This rearrangement joins TRBV5-1 to TRBJ1-4; 10 bases are a match to TRBD1. Unmatched junction bases numbered 9, after V lost 4 bases and J lost 12 bases. CDR3 length: 14 amino acids. The germline V gene has CDR1 SGHRS and CDR2 YFSETQ.

The chain uses TRBV14 and TRBJ1-1, with D unresolved. Germline V gene data show CDR1 as SGHDN and CDR2 as FVKESK. This CDR3 comprises 13 residues. The V end was cut by 0 bases, the J end by 4 bases, with 6 bases between. The CDR3 loop reads CASSQEPGTEAFF. The DNA for the CDR3 is TGTGCCAGCAGCCAAGAACCGGGCACTGAAGCTTTCTTT.

The chain combines TRBV7-2 with TRBJ1-2; 9 nucleotides align to TRBD1. Per germline, CDR1 SGHTA and CDR2 FQGNSA. The V and J ends lost 1 base and 3 bases, in that order; junction bases with no gene match: 3. The CDR3 sequence is 15 residues long. Written as DNA, the CDR3 is TGTGCCAGCAGCTTAGGCGGGACAGGGTACTATGGCTACACCTTC. This encodes CASSLGGTGYYGYTF. Based on the CDR3 plus reference TRBV7-2 and TRBJ1-2, the full variable domain is GAGVSQSPSNKVTEKGKDVELRCDPISGHTALYWYRQSLGQGLEFLIYFQGNSAPDKSGLPSDRFSAERTGGSVSTLTIQRTQQEDSAVYLCASSLGGTGYYGYTFGSGTRLTVV.

This sequence joins TRBV28 and TRBJ2-3, with TRBD2 identical over 13 bases. Germline lookup yields CDR1 MDHEN and CDR2 SYDVKM. Germline trimming cut 3 bases from V and 1 base from J; bases unmatched to any gene: 4. This CDR3 comprises 17 residues. CDR3 region: CASSFPGTSGGTDTQYF. In nucleotides, the CDR3 is TGTGCCAGCAGTTTCCCTGGGACTAGCGGGGGCACAGATACGCAGTATTTT.

J is TRBJ2-3 and V is TRBV4-3, with TRBD2 matching over 11 bases. The V gene end was trimmed by 0 bases and the J gene end by 3 bases; junction bases not matched to a gene: 11. Per germline, CDR1 LGHNA and CDR2 YSLEER. The CDR3 consists of 19 residues. For the CDR3, the DNA is TGCGCCAGCAGCCAAGATTGGAGTAGCGGGGGGGCCTGGACAGATACGCAGTATTTT. Amino acids: CASSQDWSSGGAWTDTQYF.

The CDR3 sequence: CASKMTGQETQYF. CDR3 DNA: TGTGCCAGCAAAATGACAGGCCAAGAGACCCAGTACTTC. The V call is TRBV6-5, the J call TRBJ2-5; D is possibly TRBD1 (6 bases). This CDR3 is 13 amino acids long. The germline V gene encodes CDR1 MNHEY and CDR2 SVGAGI. The V and J ends lost 7 bases and 1 base respectively, with 10 bases between them.